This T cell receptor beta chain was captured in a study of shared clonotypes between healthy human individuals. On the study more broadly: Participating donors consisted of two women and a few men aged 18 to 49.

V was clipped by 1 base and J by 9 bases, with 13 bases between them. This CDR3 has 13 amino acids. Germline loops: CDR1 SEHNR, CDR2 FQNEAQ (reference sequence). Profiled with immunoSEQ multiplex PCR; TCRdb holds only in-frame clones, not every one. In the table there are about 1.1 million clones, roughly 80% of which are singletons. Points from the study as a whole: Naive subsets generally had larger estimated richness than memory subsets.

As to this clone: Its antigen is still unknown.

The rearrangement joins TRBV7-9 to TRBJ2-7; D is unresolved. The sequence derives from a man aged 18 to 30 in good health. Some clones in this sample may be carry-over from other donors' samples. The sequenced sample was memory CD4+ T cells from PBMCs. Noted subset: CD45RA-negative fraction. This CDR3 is CASSLGPDNGQYF. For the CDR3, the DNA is TGTGCCAGCAGCTTAGGTCCCGACAACGGGCAGTACTTC.